This T cell receptor beta chain was profiled in a study of T-cell reconstitution after alpha-beta-depleted transplantation in children (dated by TCRdb to about 2016). For the study in its entirety: Using TCR repertoire profiling, the study followed T-cell immune reconstitution in a quantitative way in children after TCRalphabeta/CD19-depleted allogeneic hematopoietic cell transplantation.

The method was PCR. The instrument was an Illumina HiSeq 2500. TCR libraries were prepared with molecular barcoding, using unique molecular identifiers to normalize TCRbeta repertoire quantification. TCRdb ran its own pipeline on the public reads, namely fastp trimming at Q25 and MiXCR clone calling, and kept in-frame beta chains. Every distinct CDR3 protein forms one entry, paired with its most common genes and DNA. The sample includes roughly 500,000 distinct CDR3 sequences, with about 12% observed a single time. Of the sample, about 5.4% is held by the ten largest clones. About this clonotype itself: This receptor's antigen is unknown. The sample holds no much larger clone one base away, and base qualities are not on file.

In the germline V gene, CDR1 corresponds to LGHNA and CDR2 to YSLEER. The CDR3 starts with the cysteine, ends with the phenylalanine, and has 17 residues. Only the CDR3 portion is preserved as DNA: 51 bases, with reading frame beginning at the first base. Trimming removed 0 bases from V and 2 bases from J, leaving 15 bases between the germline ends. The TCR originated in a human donor who donated a stem cell graft to a child with combined immunodeficiency. The rearranged chain carries TRBV4-3 and TRBJ2-3; the D element could tentatively be TRBD1 or TRBD2, as 5 bases agree for each. Source: PBMCs from the stem cell graft donor, taken from the stem cell graft. The sequenced DNA is TGCGCCAGCAGCCAAGAGTGGGGGAGCGGACCCACAGATACGCAGTATTTT. The translation is CASSQEWGSGPTDTQYF.